These T cell receptor beta chains were read from a single sample in a study of CD8 T cells in Susac syndrome. In TCRdb, the immunoSEQ multiplex PCR reads were re-called with MiXCR into one record per CDR3 protein. The table has 200,000 to 250,000 distinct CDR3 sequences, just over 90% seen once. What was sequenced was CD4+ T cells from PBMCs. Source of these receptors: a human donor with multiple sclerosis. The CDR3 runs from the conserved cysteine through the conserved F or W. Fields, in order: V gene, J gene, CDR3 protein.

V: TRBV20-1
J: TRBJ2-7
CDR3: CSAREYTPYEQYF

V: TRBV11-2
J: TRBJ2-5
CDR3: CASSSPPGTTGRETQYF

V: TRBV9
J: TRBJ1-3
CDR3: CASSLLQGGGNTIYF

V: TRBV20-1
J: TRBJ1-5
CDR3: CSGGGSNQPQHF

V: TRBV4-2
J: TRBJ2-2
CDR3: CASSQPPNTGELFF

V: TRBV24-1
J: TRBJ2-3
CDR3: CATSAAGTTDTQYF

V: TRBV6-5
J: TRBJ1-2
CDR3: CASSPRTENYGYTF

V: TRBV5-6
J: TRBJ2-5
CDR3: CASSFPKGGAQETQYF

V: TRBV29-1
J: TRBJ1-1
CDR3: CSVDFNRDTEAFF

V: TRBV20-1
J: TRBJ1-4
CDR3: CSARDGTGVPANEKLFF

V: TRBV7-9
J: TRBJ1-2
CDR3: CASSLDFAAGPPWRYTF

V: TRBV7-9
J: TRBJ2-4
CDR3: CASSFAQGGIQYF

V: TRBV6-2/TRBV6-3
J: TRBJ1-5
CDR3: CASRPQRSQPQHF

V: TRBV9
J: TRBJ2-1
CDR3: CASSFSGEQFF

V: TRBV20-1
J: TRBJ1-2
CDR3: CSARVQVNYGYTF

V: TRBV20-1
J: TRBJ2-7
CDR3: CSARGAGQGSYEQYF

V: TRBV30
J: TRBJ1-1
CDR3: CAWSVRVDTEAFF

V: TRBV6-1
J: TRBJ1-3
CDR3: CASSRIGGGGGNTIYF

V: TRBV5-1
J: TRBJ1-4
CDR3: CASSSGQGPANEKLFF

V: TRBV30
J: TRBJ1-4
CDR3: CAWSVFRGENEKLFF

V: TRBV28
J: TRBJ1-5
CDR3: CASSPNGNQPQHF

V: TRBV18
J: TRBJ2-7
CDR3: CASSPSLQTYEQYF

V: TRBV5-1
J: TRBJ2-2
CDR3: CASSRGTTSGELFF

V: TRBV20-1
J: TRBJ2-2
CDR3: CSAGTSNTGELFF

V: TRBV2
J: TRBJ2-1
CDR3: CASSELWQGGYNEQFF

V: TRBV20-1
J: TRBJ2-2
CDR3: CSISKLQGSGHWELFF

V: TRBV3-1
J: TRBJ1-1
CDR3: CASSQTGGGEAFF

V: TRBV6-1
J: TRBJ1-2
CDR3: CASSESDRQSYGYTF

V: TRBV12-3/TRBV12-4
J: TRBJ2-3
CDR3: CASSLVPTDTQYF

V: TRBV18
J: TRBJ1-1
CDR3: CASSPLTGVGIEAFF

V: TRBV5-6
J: TRBJ2-3
CDR3: CASSLAGRGAMEDTQYF

V: TRBV19
J: TRBJ2-1
CDR3: CASAVTSGESYNEQFF

V: TRBV20-1
J: TRBJ1-3
CDR3: CSADDPGQRDTIYF

V: TRBV12-3/TRBV12-4
J: TRBJ2-5
CDR3: CASSLGQPQETQYF

V: TRBV28
J: TRBJ2-5
CDR3: CASSTRDLYQETQYF

V: TRBV19
J: TRBJ1-6
CDR3: CASRKQGVGSPLHF

V: TRBV9
J: TRBJ2-1
CDR3: CASSVGAGIDNEQFF

V: TRBV21-1
J: TRBJ2-7
CDR3: CASSNADGHEQYF

V: TRBV2
J: TRBJ2-5
CDR3: CASSVSRETQYF

V: TRBV19
J: TRBJ2-5
CDR3: CASSFDRVGGETQYF